The 10 T cell receptor beta chains below all came from one sample that was sequenced in a study of cytomegalovirus exposure and HLA in healthy donors. The assay was immunoSEQ multiplex PCR, and TCRdb's table has in-frame clones only and misses some. The table includes 220,000 or so clones, over 80% detected once. Sequenced input: PBMCs. The receptors were sampled from a woman between 18 and 30 years old in good health and CMV-seronegative.

This chain uses TRBV5-4 with TRBJ1-5, with a possible D match to TRBD1 (6 bases). Germline loops: CDR1 SGHNT, CDR2 YYREEE (reference sequence). V gave up 0 bases and J gave up 6 bases, with 13 bases separating them. This CDR3 has 15 residues. CDR3 sequence (DNA): TGTGCCAGCAGCTTGGGATCAGGGGAGAGTCAGCCCCAGCATTTT. This codes for CASSLGSGESQPQHF.

The rearrangement joins TRBV19 to TRBJ1-1; D gene uncertain. Per germline, CDR1 LNHDA and CDR2 SQIVND (reference sequence). The germline V and J ends were trimmed by 1 base and 1 base, with 7 bases remaining between them. The CDR3 consists of 14 residues. Written as DNA, the CDR3 is TGTGCCAGTAGTATAGGACCGGGGAACACTGAAGCTTTCTTT. It encodes CASSIGPGNTEAFF. Looking up the rest from reference TRBV19 and TRBJ1-1 gives the full variable domain: DGGITQSPKYLFRKEGQNVTLSCEQNLNHDAMYWYRQDPGQGLRLIYYSQIVNDFQKGDIAEGYSVSREKKESFPLTVTSAQKNPTAFYLCASSIGPGNTEAFFGQGTRLTVV.

The rearrangement joins TRBV9 to TRBJ1-3, with 9 bases that match TRBD1. Germline assignment: CDR1 SGDLS and CDR2 YYNGEE. The V segment lost 3 bases and the J segment 4 bases; nucleotides outside the gene matches: 11. There are 17 residues in the CDR3. The CDR3 spells CASSAYSMDRGGNTIYF. The CDR3 DNA follows: TGTGCCAGCAGCGCCTACTCAATGGACAGGGGAGGAAACACCATATATTTT.

This sequence joins TRBV5-4 and TRBJ1-4; 7 bases map to TRBD1. CDR3 length: 16 amino acids. Trimming cost V 1 base and J 8 bases; bases outside gene matches: 11. The germline CDR1 and CDR2 sequences are SGHNT and YYREEE (reference sequence). CDR3 sequence reads: CASSLRETGDLEKLFF. The CDR3 region has the DNA TGTGCCAGCAGCTTGCGAGAAACAGGGGATCTAGAAAAACTGTTTTTT. The variable domain in full, completed from reference TRBV5-4 and TRBJ1-4, reads ETGVTQSPTHLIKTRGQQVTLRCSSQSGHNTVSWYQQALGQGPQFIFQYYREEENGRGNFPPRFSGLQFPNYSSELNVNALELDDSALYLCASSLRETGDLEKLFFGSGTQLSVL.

The chain carries TRBV7-9 and TRBJ1-3, with D uncertain. Trimming removed 0 bases from V and 4 bases from J, with 19 bases in between. This CDR3 comprises 18 residues. The germline gives CDR1 SEHNR, CDR2 FQNEAQ (reference sequence). CDR3 sequence: CASSLARSPGVEGNTIYF. The CDR3 bases are TGTGCCAGCAGCTTAGCCCGGTCCCCGGGTGTAGAAGGAAACACCATATATTTT. The whole variable domain, remainder taken from reference TRBV7-9 and TRBJ1-3, is DTGVSQNPRHKITKRGQNVTFRCDPISEHNRLYWYRQTLGQGPEFLTYFQNEAQLEKSRLLSDRFSAERPKGSFSTLEIQRTEQGDSAMYLCASSLARSPGVEGNTIYFGEGSWLTVV.

The rearrangement joins TRBV10-2 to TRBJ1-1; tentative D call: TRBD1 (5 bases). CDR3 length: 14 residues. Germline V CDR1 and CDR2: WSHSY, SAAADI. Between the trimmed V and J ends, which lost 4 bases and 0 bases, there was a span of 9 bases. This CDR3 is CASSALGLNTEAFF. The CDR3 coding sequence is TGCGCCAGCAGTGCGTTGGGGCTGAACACTGAAGCTTTCTTT.

The V and J genes are TRBV12-5 and TRBJ2-2; weak D call: TRBD2 (5 bases). The CDR3 is 14 amino acids. V gave up 3 bases and J gave up 5 bases, with 10 bases separating them. Per germline, CDR1 LGHNT and CDR2 FRNRAP. The CDR3 sequence is CASGFRGRTGELFF. The CDR3 bases are TGTGCTAGTGGTTTTAGAGGGCGGACCGGGGAGCTGTTTTTT.

The CDR3 is CASSQGQGAIYAYGYTF. The CDR3 DNA reads as TGTGCCAGCAGCCAGGGACAGGGGGCGATTTATGCCTATGGCTACACCTTC. V usage is TRBV11-2 and J usage is TRBJ1-2; TRBD1 agrees at 12 bases. The germline V gene encodes CDR1 SGHAT and CDR2 FQNNGV. The V gene end was trimmed by 5 bases and the J gene end by 4 bases; junction bases not matched to a gene: 11. CDR3 length: 17 residues.

The chain employs TRBV2 and TRBJ2-1; the match to TRBD2 covers 12 bases. CDR1 and CDR2 from the germline V gene are SNHLY and FYNNEI. With V trimmed by 6 bases and J by 8 bases, 8 bases remained unmatched. The CDR3 is 15 residues long. For the CDR3, the DNA is TGTGCCAGCAGGACTCTAGCGGGAGGGCGAGATGAGCAGTTCTTC. Translating it yields CASRTLAGGRDEQFF.

J is TRBJ2-3 and V is TRBV5-4; 8 nucleotides line up with TRBD2. This CDR3 contains 15 residues. Germline CDR1 reads SGHNT; CDR2 reads YYREEE (reference sequence). V lost 5 bases to trimming and J lost 6 bases; unmatched junction nucleotides: 11. CDR3 sequence reads: CASSYGLAPMDTQYF. For the CDR3, the DNA is TGTGCCAGCAGTTACGGACTAGCCCCGATGGATACGCAGTATTTT.